One T cell receptor (beta chain) is described in this entry. The target antigen is unknown. 60 Vbeta and 13 Jbeta primers were used in PCR. The data were produced by immunoSEQ multiplex PCR, yet TCRdb's version contains in-frame clones alone and is incomplete. The sample has 35,000 to 45,000 clones, roughly 69% seen once. This entry comes from a study of cytomegalovirus exposure and HLA in healthy donors. Study-level points and caveats: A later analysis linked a missense variant in DCLRE1C to the trimming of TCR beta V and J genes. Reportedly, diagnosis of cytomegalovirus status by the classifier showed high specificity and sensitivity. It was reported in a later analysis that an Asian-associated ancestry cluster showed fewer N-insertions than the approximately 670-donor mean. Roughly uniform depth of sequencing across donors was assumed in presence/absence analyses.

This CDR3 comprises 12 residues. Germline V gene data show CDR1 as SGDLS and CDR2 as YYNGEE. Unmatched junction bases numbered 5, after V lost 5 bases and J lost 7 bases. This receptor was taken from a woman aged 30 to 39 in good health and CMV-seronegative. The rearrangement joins TRBV9 to TRBJ1-1; TRBD1 matches 7 bases. The specimen sequenced was PBMCs. DNA of the CDR3: TGTGCCAGCAGAGATTACAGGGGTGAAGCTTTCTTT. Its protein product is CASRDYRGEAFF.